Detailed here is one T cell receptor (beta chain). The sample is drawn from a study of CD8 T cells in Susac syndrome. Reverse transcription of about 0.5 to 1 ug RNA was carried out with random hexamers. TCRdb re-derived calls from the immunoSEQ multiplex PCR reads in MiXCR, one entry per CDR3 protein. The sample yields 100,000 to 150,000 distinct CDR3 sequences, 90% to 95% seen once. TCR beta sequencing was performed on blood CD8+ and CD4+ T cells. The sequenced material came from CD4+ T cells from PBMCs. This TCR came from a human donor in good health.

In DNA, the CDR3 is TGTGCCAGCAGATCCAAAAAGGGGGCGATCAATGAAAAACTGTTTTTT. It translates to CASRSKKGAINEKLFF. The chain couples TRBV6-6 to TRBJ1-4, with 7 bases aligning to TRBD1. The CDR3 extends over 16 amino acids. The germline CDR1 and CDR2 sequences are MNHNY and SVGAGI (reference sequence). V trimming: 6 bases; J trimming: 5 bases; junction bases outside the gene matches: 12.